The 23 T cell receptor beta chains reported below all come from one sample, sequenced in a study of T-cell reconstitution after alpha-beta-depleted transplantation in children. Unique molecular identifiers were used in preparing the TCRbeta library. TCRdb ran MiXCR on the PCR reads and lists one entry per CDR3 protein. The repertoire holds roughly 120,000 distinct CDR3 sequences, 20% to 25% seen once, with about 10% in the top ten. Material: PBMCs, mostly from graft donor cells, obtained 180 days after TCRalphabeta/CD19-depleted stem cell transplant. These receptors were taken from a male patient between 2 and 15 years old who had a stem cell transplant for chronic granulomatous disease, so the T cells may come from the graft donor.

This clonotype was picked up many times. The V call is TRBV29-1, the J call TRBJ1-1; 8 positions agree with TRBD1. The CDR3 has 15 residues. Germline V CDR1 and CDR2: SQVTM, ANQGSEA. The ends lost 7 bases at V and 4 bases at J; junction bases unmatched: 14. The CDR3 bases are TGCAGCGCGACCGGACAGGGAGCCCTGGGCACTGAAGCTTTCTTT. This translates into CSATGQGALGTEAFF.

The chain is built from TRBV7-9 and TRBJ2-7; D gene unclear. The V end lost 3 bases, the J end lost 2 bases, and 5 bases lay between the germline ends. This CDR3 has 12 amino acids. From germline, CDR1 is SEHNR and CDR2 FQNEAQ (reference sequence). The DNA for the CDR3 is TGTGCCAGCAGCTTTCCTACCTACGAGCAGTACTTC. This translates into CASSFPTYEQYF.

This clonotype was seen repeatedly, ten times or more. The chain couples TRBV29-1 to TRBJ2-2; 8 nucleotides agree with TRBD2. The germline V gene has CDR1 SQVTM and CDR2 ANQGSEA. CDR3 length: 13 residues. The CDR3 region is CVTRGGRTGELFF. In DNA form, the CDR3 reads TGCGTGACCCGGGGGGGCCGTACCGGGGAGCTGTTTTTT.

This sequence joins TRBV28 and TRBJ1-5; a weak D match, TRBD1 (5 bases). V was pared by 5 bases and J by 6 bases, with 17 bases between. CDR1 is MDHEN and CDR2 is SYDVKM in the germline V gene. CDR3 size: 15 residues. The CDR3 DNA reads TGTGCCAGCAGTCCGGGACTCCGGCGGACTCAGCCCCAGCATTTT. Translation gives CASSPGLRRTQPQHF.

This clonotype turned up a few times. The rearrangement links TRBV19 to TRBJ2-6; TRBD1 agrees at 7 bases. The CDR3 spans 16 residues. Germline V CDR1 and CDR2: LNHDA, SQIVND (reference sequence). Trimming at V came to 5 bases and at J to 3 bases, leaving 7 bases not matched to a gene. CDR3 in amino acids: CASSLGQAGGANVLTF. CDR3 sequence (DNA): TGTGCCAGTAGTTTAGGACAGGCCGGTGGGGCCAACGTCCTGACTTTC.

This clonotype was seen ten or more times. V usage is TRBV7-8 and J usage is TRBJ2-7; D is undetermined. This CDR3 has 15 residues. Germline CDR1 is SGHVS and CDR2 is FQNEAQ. V was trimmed by 1 base and J by 3 bases, leaving 13 bases between them. The CDR3 region is CASSLVLLGNYEQYF. The CDR3 DNA sequence: TGTGCCAGCAGCTTAGTACTGCTAGGGAACTACGAGCAGTACTTC.

The table lists this clonotype with many counts. V is TRBV29-1 and J is TRBJ2-7; D uncertain. The V and J ends lost 5 bases and 3 bases respectively, with 8 bases between them. The CDR3 consists of 11 residues. Germline V gene lookup returns CDR1 SQVTM and CDR2 ANQGSEA. The CDR3 bases are TGCAGCGTTTGCTATTTCTACGAGCAGTACTTC. It encodes CSVCYFYEQYF.

There are a few counts of this clonotype. The chain employs TRBV10-3 and TRBJ2-7; 8 positions match TRBD2. With 10 bases clipped from V and 6 bases from J, the junction kept 14 bases outside the gene matches. CDR1 ENHRY and CDR2 SYGVKD come from the germline V gene. The CDR3 spans 14 residues. CDR3 loop: CATGWAGTSGEQYF. CDR3 in DNA: TGTGCCACCGGTTGGGCCGGGACTAGTGGCGAGCAGTACTTC.

This chain connects TRBV11-2 to TRBJ2-6; D call uncertain. The ends were cut back, 2 bases at V and 4 bases at J, with 9 bases in the middle. The CDR3 has 15 amino acids. Looked up from germline, CDR1 is SGHAT and CDR2 is FQNNGV. The DNA for the CDR3 is TGTGCCAGCAGCTTACAAATCCCCGGGGCCAACGTCCTGACTTTC. Its translation: CASSLQIPGANVLTF. The full variable domain, with the rest looked up from reference TRBV11-2 and TRBJ2-6, is EAGVAQSPRYKIIEKRQSVAFWCNPISGHATLYWYQQILGQGPKLLIQFQNNGVVDDSQLPKDRFSAERLKGVDSTLKIQPAKLEDSAVYLCASSLQIPGANVLTFGAGSRLTVL.

This clonotype was detected many times. V gene TRBV18 combines with J gene TRBJ2-3; D gene ambiguous. CDR1 and CDR2 from the germline V gene are KGHSH and LQKENI. The V gene lost 2 bases and the J gene lost 0 bases, with 3 bases spanning the gap. There are 13 residues in the CDR3. The chain's CDR3 is CASSPSSTDTQYF. Here the CDR3 DNA reads TGTGCCAGCTCACCAAGTAGCACAGATACGCAGTATTTT.

The chain has TRBV5-6 and TRBJ2-1; D is tentatively TRBD1 or TRBD2 (5 bases each). Trimming left V 2 bases short and J 6 bases short, with 15 bases between. This CDR3 is 15 amino acids long. The V gene's germline CDR1 is SGHDT and CDR2 YYEEEE. CDR3 sequence (DNA): TGTGCCAGCAGCTTATCGGGACGAAAAAGCAATGAGCAGTTCTTC. As protein: CASSLSGRKSNEQFF.

This clonotype was observed many times. The CDR3 nucleotides are TGCGCCAGCAGCTTGGCCCGGCAGCCCTATGGCTACACCTTC. This sequence encodes CASSLARQPYGYTF. The chain carries TRBV5-1 and TRBJ1-2; unclear D gene. The germline V gene has CDR1 SGHRS and CDR2 YFSETQ. The germline V and J ends were trimmed by 0 bases and 4 bases, with 10 bases remaining between them. This CDR3 has 14 amino acids.

V usage is TRBV9 and J usage is TRBJ2-1, with TRBD2 matching over 9 bases. This CDR3 is built from 16 residues. Losses at the gene ends were 3 bases for V and 7 bases for J; bases not matched to a gene: 11. Germline V gene data show CDR1 as SGDLS and CDR2 as YYNGEE. This CDR3 reads CASSGLAGELLNEQFF. The CDR3 DNA reads TGTGCCAGCAGCGGGTTAGCGGGAGAGCTTTTGAATGAGCAGTTCTTC.

V gene TRBV5-6 combines with J gene TRBJ2-1; unclear D gene. Trimming stripped 0 bases from V and 4 bases from J, with 11 bases between. CDR3 length equals 15 residues. The germline V gene encodes CDR1 SGHDT and CDR2 YYEEEE. In nucleotides, the CDR3 is TGTGCCAGCAGCTTGGATGGTTCCCCATACAATGAGCAGTTCTTC. Translated: CASSLDGSPYNEQFF. Using reference TRBV5-6 and TRBJ2-1 for the parts outside the CDR3, the full variable domain is DAGVTQSPTHLIKTRGQQVTLRCSPKSGHDTVSWYQQALGQGPQFIFQYYEEEERQRGNFPDRFSGHQFPNYSSELNVNALLLGDSALYLCASSLDGSPYNEQFFGPGTRLTVL.

In this sample, this clonotype turned up many times. The genes are TRBV5-4 and TRBJ2-7, with TRBD2 identical over 15 bases. Per germline, CDR1 SGHNT and CDR2 YYREEE (reference sequence). V was pared by 4 bases and J by 4 bases, with 3 bases of the junction left unmatched. The CDR3 contains 15 residues. CDR3 loop: CASSRGTSGRYEQYF. The CDR3 DNA sequence: TGTGCCAGCAGCCGGGGGACTAGCGGGAGGTACGAGCAGTACTTC.

A few counts support this clonotype. J is TRBJ1-1 and V is TRBV13; unclear D gene. There are 14 residues in the CDR3. Germline lookup yields CDR1 PRHDT and CDR2 FYEKMQ (reference sequence). Trimming pared 6 bases from V and 4 bases from J, leaving 15 bases between. CDR3 sequence: CASRLIRRSTEAFF. The CDR3 DNA reads as TGTGCCAGCAGACTAATAAGGAGGAGCACTGAAGCTTTCTTT. Variable domain in full (rest from reference TRBV13 and TRBJ1-1): AAGVIQSPRHLIKEKRETATLKCYPIPRHDTVYWYQQGPGQDPQFLISFYEKMQSDKGSIPDRFSAQQFSDYHSELNMSSLELGDSALYFCASRLIRRSTEAFFGQGTRLTVV.

The chain carries TRBV5-5 and TRBJ2-7, with D unresolved. V lost 3 bases to trimming and J lost 0 bases, with 7 bases between them. The CDR3 spans 13 residues. The germline CDR1 and CDR2 sequences are SGHKS and YYEKEE (reference sequence). CDR3 loop: CASSSHSSYEQYF. In nucleotides, the CDR3 is TGTGCCAGCAGCTCCCATTCCTCCTACGAGCAGTACTTC.

This clonotype was seen only a few times. The chain combines TRBV5-1 with TRBJ2-3; 9 nucleotides line up with TRBD2. Germline trimming cut 4 bases from V and 2 bases from J; bases unmatched to any gene: 8. The CDR3 runs 16 residues. Germline V CDR1 and CDR2: SGHRS, YFSETQ. The CDR3 sequence: CASSHVAGALTDTQYF. CDR3 nucleotides: TGCGCCAGCAGCCATGTAGCGGGAGCGCTCACAGATACGCAGTATTTT.

The chain couples TRBV15 to TRBJ2-1; 10 bases line up with TRBD2. The CDR3 spans 16 residues. Germline assignment: CDR1 LNHNV and CDR2 YYDKDF (reference sequence). Unmatched junction bases numbered 10, after V lost 5 bases and J lost 6 bases. CDR3: CATSGGLAVGANEQFF. The CDR3 DNA follows: TGTGCCACCAGCGGTGGACTAGCGGTGGGGGCCAATGAGCAGTTCTTC.

In this sample, this clonotype turned up many times. V gene TRBV11-3 combines with J gene TRBJ2-3; 7 bases are a match to TRBD2. There are 14 residues in the CDR3. Looked up from germline, CDR1 is SGHNT and CDR2 is YENEEA. V lost 7 bases to trimming and J lost 8 bases; unmatched junction nucleotides: 12. CDR3 DNA: TGTGCCAGCACTGCGGGACCACCGGGGGGTACGCAGTATTTT. It codes for CASTAGPPGGTQYF.

The chain joins TRBV12-3 or TRBV12-4 to TRBJ2-7; TRBD2 matches 7 bases. This CDR3 has 15 amino acids. Trimming took 3 bases from V and 2 from J; bases not matched to a gene: 7. The CDR3 DNA sequence: TGTGCCAGCAGTTTTGGGAGGGCCAGAGCCTACGAGCAGTACTTC. This codes for CASSFGRARAYEQYF.

This clonotype appeared many times. The chain is built from TRBV6-5 and TRBJ1-1; D unresolved. CDR1 is MNHEY and CDR2 is SVGAGI in the germline V gene. Trimming removed 0 bases at V and 12 bases at J, with 17 bases between. The CDR3 contains 14 residues. The CDR3 reads CASSYSSRPPSPFF. The CDR3 DNA follows: TGTGCCAGCAGTTACTCCTCGCGTCCGCCCAGTCCTTTCTTT.

CDR3 coding DNA: TGTGCCACCAGCCAACAAGAGACCCAGTACTTC. Residues: CATSQQETQYF. The rearrangement uses TRBV10-3 and TRBJ2-5; D unclear. The CDR3 totals 11 residues. Germline-derived CDR1 and CDR2 are ENHRY and SYGVKD. V lost 10 bases and J lost 2, with 8 bases in between.